This TCR beta chain was recovered during a study of a mutant IDH1 vaccine in newly diagnosed glioma. Some clones are missing from TCRdb's copy, which holds only in-frame ones; the method was immunoSEQ multiplex PCR. The data contain 75,000 to 100,000 clones, approximately 90% of them singletons. As for time point: baseline, week 1 (first vaccination visit). Treatment defined: pre-vaccination baseline after standard-of-care therapy. This clone was recorded once. No antigen is known for it. Germline CDR1 reads SGHNT; CDR2 reads YYREEE (reference sequence). The CDR3 totals 12 residues. V lost 6 bases, J lost 1 base, and 7 bases lay in between. Study-level results: Detectable vaccine-induced immune responses arose in roughly 93% of patients.

This material consisted of PBMCs, taken from a glioma patient treated with radiotherapy, temozolomide or both. V is TRBV5-4 and J is TRBJ1-2, with no clear D. The sequence derives from a woman between 50 and 59 years old with glioma. The CDR3 DNA sequence: TGTGCCAGCACCGGATTTAACTATGGCTACACCTTC. This translates into CASTGFNYGYTF.